The 19 T cell receptor beta chains below all came from one sample that was sequenced in a study of T cells in Graves' hyperthyroidism and ophthalmopathy. From RNA transcripts, TCR beta CDR3 regions were amplified. The TCR CDR3 first-round RT-PCR relied on the HTBI primer set. TCRdb reanalysed the multiplex PCR reads using MiXCR and keeps one entry per CDR3 protein. The profile shows about 840,000 distinct CDR3 sequences, around 38% of them singletons. Sequencing used blood. Receptors were obtained from a young man with Graves' hyperthyroidism.

The genes are TRBV4-1 and TRBJ1-5; possibly TRBD1 for D (6 bases). The CDR3 length is 15 residues. Trimming stripped 0 bases from V and 7 bases from J, with 13 bases between. Germline V gives CDR1 MGHRA, CDR2 YSYEKL. The CDR3 region is CASSQDGRGRQPQHF. CDR3 DNA: TGCGCCAGCAGCCAAGATGGGAGGGGGAGACAGCCCCAGCATTTT.

This clonotype was recorded many times. This sequence joins TRBV19 and TRBJ1-1, with 8 positions matching TRBD1. This CDR3 is 14 amino acids long. J lost 4 bases, V lost 5 bases, and 6 bases had no gene match. The germline V gene encodes CDR1 LNHDA and CDR2 SQIVND (reference sequence). The CDR3 DNA sequence: TGTGCCAGTAGTCCATACAGGGGGGCCACTGAAGCTTTCTTT. This codes for CASSPYRGATEAFF.

This sequence joins TRBV4-1 and TRBJ1-2, with D perhaps matching TRBD1 (5 bases). The V gene lost 3 bases and the J gene lost 6 bases, with 11 bases spanning the gap. The germline gives CDR1 MGHRA, CDR2 YSYEKL. The CDR3 contains 13 residues. The CDR3 region is CASSHGTWDGYTF. The CDR3 DNA is TGCGCCAGCAGCCACGGGACCTGGGATGGCTACACCTTC.

This clonotype showed up just a few times. V gene TRBV20-1 combines with J gene TRBJ2-7; D unclear. This CDR3 comprises 10 residues. The germline V gene has CDR1 DFQATT and CDR2 SNEGSKA (reference sequence). Trimming cost V 1 base and J 7 bases, with 5 bases left between them. Here the CDR3 reads CSARADEQYF. In nucleotides, the CDR3 is TGCAGTGCTAGAGCAGATGAGCAGTACTTC.

This chain links TRBV7-9 with TRBJ2-7; 7 bases agree with TRBD1. The CDR3 has 14 residues. The trim removed 5 bases at V and 5 bases at J, leaving 9 bases unmatched. Germline CDR1 is SEHNR and CDR2 is FQNEAQ (reference sequence). The CDR3 loop is CASSRGRQGDEQYF. Written as DNA, the CDR3 is TGTGCCAGCAGCAGGGGTCGACAGGGTGACGAGCAGTACTTC.

J is TRBJ1-1 and V is TRBV2, with D unresolved. Trimming stripped 6 bases from V and 4 bases from J, with 18 bases between. In germline, CDR1 is SNHLY, CDR2 FYNNEI. This CDR3 comprises 15 residues. This chain's CDR3 is CASSQGMAGRTEAFF. In nucleotides, the CDR3 is TGTGCCAGCAGCCAAGGGATGGCAGGCCGCACTGAAGCTTTCTTT.

This clonotype was counted at least ten times. This rearrangement joins TRBV10-3 to TRBJ1-1; D gene uncertain. The germline gives CDR1 ENHRY, CDR2 SYGVKD. The CDR3 sequence is 14 residues long. V was trimmed by 4 bases and J by 0 bases, leaving 9 bases between them. DNA of the CDR3: TGTGCCATCAGTGCCGAGGGCATGAACACTGAAGCTTTCTTT. As protein: CAISAEGMNTEAFF.

There are many counts of this clonotype. The V and J genes are TRBV19 and TRBJ1-2; D remains ambiguous. Germline V lookup: CDR1 LNHDA, CDR2 SQIVND (reference sequence). The V and J ends lost 8 bases and 5 bases respectively, with 12 bases between them. The CDR3 loop spans 12 amino acids. The CDR3 sequence is CASSHGAYGYTF. The CDR3 region has the DNA TGTGCCAGTTCCCACGGAGCTTATGGCTACACCTTC.

This rearrangement joins TRBV2 to TRBJ2-2, with D possibly being TRBD1 or TRBD2 (6 bases each). The CDR3 has 16 amino acids. Germline V lookup: CDR1 SNHLY, CDR2 FYNNEI. V gave up 1 base and J gave up 4 bases, with 13 bases separating them. DNA of the CDR3: TGTGCCAGCAGTGAAGAGACAGGAGGGTTCACCGGGGAGCTGTTTTTT. Translation gives CASSEETGGFTGELFF.

The V call is TRBV11-1, the J call TRBJ1-4; D possibly corresponds to TRBD1 (5 bases). The CDR3 extends over 14 amino acids. Germline V gene data show CDR1 as SGHAT and CDR2 as FQDESV (reference sequence). The CDR3 sequence: CARDPAGPNEKLFF. CDR3 bases: TGTGCTAGAGATCCCGCAGGGCCTAATGAAAAACTGTTTTTT.

The V and J genes are TRBV5-1 and TRBJ2-5, with TRBD2 matching over 12 bases. The V gene's germline CDR1 is SGHRS and CDR2 YFSETQ. This CDR3 region has 15 residues. The V and J ends lost 5 bases and 3 bases, in that order; junction bases with no gene match: 5. The CDR3 sequence is CASSLAGGKEETQYF. The CDR3 nucleotides are TGCGCCAGCAGTCTAGCGGGAGGGAAGGAAGAGACCCAGTACTTC.

The J gene is TRBJ1-5, the V gene TRBV7-9; D possibly corresponds to TRBD1 (6 bases). The V gene's germline CDR1 is SEHNR and CDR2 FQNEAQ (reference sequence). V gave up 2 bases and J gave up 11 bases, with 16 bases separating them. There are 14 residues in the CDR3. In DNA form, the CDR3 reads TGTGCCAGCAGCTTATCTACAGGGAAAGAGACCCAGCATTTT. Translation: CASSLSTGKETQHF.

This clonotype has at least ten counts. The gene calls are TRBV5-1 and TRBJ1-2, with D unclear. Trimming pared 2 bases from V and 7 bases from J, leaving 18 bases between. CDR3 length: 15 amino acids. Germline V lookup: CDR1 SGHRS, CDR2 YFSETQ. The CDR3 sequence: CASSFAREAAGGYTF. The CDR3 nucleotides read TGCGCCAGCAGCTTCGCAAGGGAGGCAGCGGGTGGCTACACCTTC.

The rearrangement links TRBV7-8 to TRBJ1-4; possibly TRBD1 for D (5 bases). Between the trimmed V and J ends, which lost 6 bases and 5 bases, there was a span of 13 bases. Germline loops: CDR1 SGHVS, CDR2 FQNEAQ. The CDR3 totals 14 residues. The CDR3 loop is CASSSTVDNEKLFF. The CDR3 DNA reads as TGTGCCAGCAGTTCGACAGTTGACAATGAAAAACTGTTTTTT.

The rearrangement links TRBV9 to TRBJ2-7; D is perhaps TRBD1 (5 bases). The CDR3 consists of 15 residues. Germline V lookup: CDR1 SGDLS, CDR2 YYNGEE. Trimming cost V 0 bases and J 7 bases, with 17 bases left between them. The CDR3 DNA reads TGTGCCAGCAGCGTAGAGGGGAACCAGGTTGGGGAGCAGTACTTC. Its translation: CASSVEGNQVGEQYF.

This clonotype has ten or more counts. Germline is not matched at one junction end, which may reflect a read error. DNA for the CDR3: TGTGCCAGCAGTCCCACAGGGGGGTTGACGCAGCCCCAGCATTTT. Its translation is CASSPTGGLTQPQHF. The chain carries TRBV10-3 and TRBJ1-5; 8 bases match TRBD1. The CDR3 loop spans 15 amino acids. CDR1 is ENHRY and CDR2 is SYGVKD in the germline V gene.

This clonotype occurred many times. The chain links TRBV10-3 to TRBJ2-5, with D possibly TRBD2 on 5 matching bases. V dropped 6 bases and J dropped 3 bases, with 11 bases sitting between them. From germline, CDR1 is ENHRY and CDR2 SYGVKD. CDR3 length equals 13 residues. The CDR3 loop is CAIRDLREETQYF. The CDR3 coding sequence is TGTGCCATCAGGGACTTAAGGGAAGAGACCCAGTACTTC.

The table lists this clonotype with many counts. The chain recombines TRBV2 with TRBJ1-1; D is ambiguous. The V and J ends lost 7 bases and 3 bases respectively, with 6 bases between them. This CDR3 region has 11 residues. Germline V lookup: CDR1 SNHLY, CDR2 FYNNEI. CDR3 loop: CASTGHTEAFF. CDR3 coding DNA: TGTGCCAGCACTGGTCACACTGAAGCTTTCTTT.

This clonotype was seen repeatedly, ten times or more. The V gene is TRBV10-1, the J gene TRBJ1-2; D gene uncertain. Germline lookup yields CDR1 WNHNN and CDR2 SYGVQD (reference sequence). V gave up 0 bases and J gave up 8 bases, with 22 bases separating them. The CDR3 is 17 residues long. In nucleotides, the CDR3 is TGCGCCAGCAGTGAGTCGTGGTCAACCCCCCTGGATCAGGGCTACACCTTC. This codes for CASSESWSTPLDQGYTF.